The TCR beta chain described here comes from a study of blood T cell repertoires in COVID-19. Study in general: Specimens from acute and convalescent COVID-19 originated in the United States, Italy and Spain. PBMCs, B-cell-depleted T cells, or T cells provided the cDNA or gDNA that made up the material.

The germline V and J ends were trimmed by 0 bases and 10 bases, with 9 bases remaining between them. Germline CDR1 SEHNR, CDR2 FQNEAQ (reference sequence). The CDR3 sequence is 12 residues long. In the original analysis: Amplifying reference gene primers gave estimates of nucleated cell counts. Here immunoSEQ multiplex PCR was the method, and the copy in TCRdb shows in-frame clones only, minus some. The V and J calls and the clone size are those of that table, but D and trimming were determined from the DNA. The sample holds 120,000 or so clones, about 86% seen once. The source of this sequence is a woman between 50 and 59 years old with acute or convalescent COVID-19. The V gene is TRBV7-9, the J gene TRBJ1-2; tentative D call: TRBD1 (5 bases). Specimen: peripheral blood. Written as DNA, the CDR3 is TGTGCCAGCAGCTTAGCGCAGGGCCACTACACCTTC. This gives the protein CASSLAQGHYTF.